This T cell receptor (beta chain) was retrieved from a study of blood T cell repertoires in COVID-19. For the study at large: Sample material is recorded as cDNA or gDNA derived from T cells, B-cell-depleted T cells, or PBMCs.

Germline-derived CDR1 and CDR2 are MDHEN and SYDVKM. The V end lost 7 bases, the J end lost 3 bases, and 15 bases lay between the germline ends. The CDR3 is 14 amino acids. The assay was immunoSEQ multiplex PCR, and TCRdb's table has in-frame clones only and misses some. The sample records approximately 180,000 clones, 80% to 90% being singletons. Sequences were obtained from peripheral blood. The receptor's source is a human donor with active or convalescent COVID-19. The donor label of this sample is uncertain. The rearrangement joins TRBV28 to TRBJ1-1; the D gene is possibly TRBD1 (5 bases). CDR3 in DNA: TGTGCCAGCATTTCGGGGGGGGAATACACTGAAGCTTTCTTT. This encodes CASISGGEYTEAFF.